These 29 T cell receptor beta chains originate from one sample sequenced in a study of cytomegalovirus exposure and HLA in healthy donors. The PCR had 60 Vbeta and 13 Jbeta primers. The data were produced by immunoSEQ multiplex PCR, yet TCRdb's version contains in-frame clones alone and is incomplete. The repertoire consists of a few hundred thousand clones, with approximately 90% occurring once and the leading ten covering around 1%. Sequenced material: PBMCs. The receptor set was obtained from a woman under 30 in good health and CMV-seronegative.

This clone was seen more than once but under ten times. The chain employs TRBV5-4 and TRBJ1-2; D gene ambiguous. CDR1 and CDR2 from the germline V gene are SGHNT and YYREEE (reference sequence). The CDR3 runs 13 residues. V lost 2 bases and J lost 4, with 9 bases in between. This chain's CDR3 is CASSLPSGYGYTF. The CDR3 nucleotides are TGTGCCAGCAGCTTACCGAGTGGCTATGGCTACACCTTC.

The CDR3 here is CASSSPGLAGQNEQFF. In DNA form, the CDR3 reads TGTGCCAGCAGCTCGCCGGGACTAGCGGGACAGAATGAGCAGTTCTTC. The chain links TRBV11-3 to TRBJ2-1, with 13 positions matching TRBD2. Germline CDR1 SGHNT, CDR2 YENEEA. The J segment lost 7 bases and the V segment lost 4 bases, leaving 7 bases of the junction unmatched. This CDR3 comprises 16 residues.

The chain links TRBV5-1 to TRBJ2-5, with D perhaps matching TRBD1 (6 bases). V was pared by 4 bases and J by 5 bases, with 18 bases between. Germline V CDR1 and CDR2: SGHRS, YFSETQ. The CDR3 is 15 residues long. CDR3 DNA: TGCGCCAGCAGCGCCGGCCAGGGGCCGGGGGAGACCCAGTACTTC. This encodes CASSAGQGPGETQYF. The full variable domain, in which reference TRBV5-1 and TRBJ2-5 provide the parts outside the CDR3, is KAGVTQTPRYLIKTRGQQVTLSCSPISGHRSVSWYQQTPGQGLQFLFEYFSETQRNKGNFPGRFSGRQFSNSRSEMNVSTLELGDSALYLCASSAGQGPGETQYFGPGTRLLVL.

The rearrangement links TRBV7-8 to TRBJ2-1, with D maybe TRBD1 (6 bases). This CDR3 has 15 residues. Per the germline V gene, CDR1 is SGHVS and CDR2 is FQNEAQ. Trimming removed 3 bases at V and 3 bases at J, with 12 bases between. CDR3 in DNA: TGTGCCAGCAGCTTTATACAGGGCAACTACAATGAGCAGTTCTTC. Its translation is CASSFIQGNYNEQFF.

This chain connects TRBV19 to TRBJ1-2; 7 bases fit TRBD1. The CDR3 spans 17 residues. Trimming at V came to 5 bases and at J to 5 bases, leaving 17 bases not matched to a gene. Per the germline V gene, CDR1 is LNHDA and CDR2 is SQIVND (reference sequence). CDR3 coding DNA: TGTGCCAGTAGTCCTCCGGGACAGCGCTCCAACCGATATGGCTACACCTTC. It encodes CASSPPGQRSNRYGYTF.

The J gene is TRBJ2-2, the V gene TRBV15; TRBD1 matches at 11 bases. Trimming took 4 bases from V and 1 from J; bases not matched to a gene: 5. Germline V gives CDR1 LNHNV, CDR2 YYDKDF (reference sequence). CDR3 length: 17 amino acids. In DNA form, the CDR3 reads TGTGCCACCAGCACCGGACAGGGGGCGATGAACACCGGGGAGCTGTTTTTT. It specifies CATSTGQGAMNTGELFF.

The V gene is TRBV19, the J gene TRBJ2-1; no definite D call. The CDR3 is 13 residues long. V was trimmed by 6 bases and J by 5 bases, leaving 11 bases between them. Germline V gene data show CDR1 as LNHDA and CDR2 as SQIVND (reference sequence). DNA of the CDR3: TGTGCCAGTAGCCCAGGCCTTAACAATGAGCAGTTCTTC. This codes for CASSPGLNNEQFF.

The CDR3 protein is CASSQARTGAYGYTF. The CDR3 region has the DNA TGTGCCAGCAGCCAAGCCCGGACAGGGGCCTATGGCTACACCTTC. The rearrangement uses TRBV7-2 and TRBJ1-2, with 9 positions matching TRBD1. CDR1 is SGHTA and CDR2 is FQGNSA in the germline V gene. This CDR3 contains 15 residues. V was pared by 5 bases and J by 4 bases, with 8 bases of the junction left unmatched.

The chain recombines TRBV7-3 with TRBJ2-2; 12 bases map to TRBD2. Germline V gene sequence: CDR1 SGHTA, CDR2 FQGTGA. CDR3 length: 15 residues. Unmatched junction bases numbered 3, after V lost 5 bases and J lost 5 bases. The CDR3 spells CASSTLAGGTGELFF. The CDR3 coding sequence is TGTGCCAGCAGCACCCTAGCGGGAGGGACCGGGGAGCTGTTTTTT.

This sequence joins TRBV7-2 and TRBJ2-5; tentative D call: TRBD2 (6 bases). Germline-derived CDR1 and CDR2 are SGHTA and FQGNSA. This CDR3 comprises 14 residues. V lost 4 bases, J lost 1 base, and 10 bases lay in between. DNA of the CDR3: TGTGCCAGCAGCTATAGCGGACCCCAAGAGACCCAGTACTTC. It yields the protein CASSYSGPQETQYF.

The V call is TRBV7-2, the J call TRBJ2-1, with D possibly TRBD1 on 6 matching bases. Germline-derived CDR1 and CDR2 are SGHTA and FQGNSA. This CDR3 is 16 amino acids long. The V end was cut by 3 bases, the J end by 0 bases, with 12 bases between. CDR3 region: CASSLILGGSYNEQFF. CDR3 sequence (DNA): TGTGCCAGCAGCTTGATACTAGGGGGCTCCTACAATGAGCAGTTCTTC.

This chain links TRBV4-1 with TRBJ2-5, with D possibly being TRBD1 (6 bases). The V gene lost 6 bases and the J gene lost 5 bases, with 13 bases spanning the gap. The germline CDR1 and CDR2 sequences are MGHRA and YSYEKL. This CDR3 region has 13 residues. CDR3: CASRRFTGETQYF. The CDR3, as DNA: TGCGCCAGCAGAAGGTTCACAGGGGAGACCCAGTACTTC.

The chain carries TRBV7-8 and TRBJ1-2, with D hard to call. Germline values: CDR1 SGHVS, CDR2 FQNEAQ. Trimming left V 0 bases short and J 5 bases short, with 16 bases between. This CDR3 contains 16 residues. Here the CDR3 DNA reads TGTGCCAGCAGCTTAGCTGGCCAGGTCATTCGATATGGCTACACCTTC. Protein product: CASSLAGQVIRYGYTF.

The rearrangement uses TRBV6-1 and TRBJ2-7; weak D call: TRBD1 (5 bases). CDR3 size: 12 residues. V was cut by 8 bases and J by 8 bases, with 16 bases left in between. CDR1 and CDR2 from the germline V gene are MNHNS and SASEGT. The CDR3 DNA sequence: TGTGCCAGCCGCCTTGTCAGGGATAAGCAGTACTTC. The encoded protein is CASRLVRDKQYF.

J is TRBJ2-6 and V is TRBV4-2; D is unresolved. There are 17 residues in the CDR3. Looked up from germline, CDR1 is LGHNA and CDR2 is YNFKEQ. V lost 1 base and J 2 bases, leaving 12 bases between the germline ends. In DNA form, the CDR3 reads TGTGCCAGCAGCCAAGGATCACTGGGCACTGGGGCCAACGTCCTGACTTTC. Translation gives CASSQGSLGTGANVLTF.

The rearrangement links TRBV19 to TRBJ1-1; 7 bases line up with TRBD1. Germline CDR1 reads LNHDA; CDR2 reads SQIVND (reference sequence). This CDR3 comprises 14 residues. The ends lost 7 bases at V and 2 bases at J; junction bases unmatched: 7. CDR3 in amino acids: CASTPGTVNTEAFF. In DNA, the CDR3 is TGTGCCAGTACCCCGGGGACAGTTAACACTGAAGCTTTCTTT.

J is TRBJ1-4 and V is TRBV7-2; 7 bases fit TRBD1. Germline CDR1 SGHTA, CDR2 FQGNSA. V shed 2 bases and J 14 bases; nucleotides not matched to a gene: 8. The CDR3 contains 13 residues. The CDR3 protein is CASSLPEVRGLFF. For the CDR3, the DNA is TGTGCCAGCAGCTTACCGGAGGTCAGGGGGCTGTTTTTT.

The chain combines TRBV6-5 with TRBJ1-2; no reliable D call. Germline CDR1 reads MNHEY; CDR2 reads SVGAGI. CDR3 length: 15 residues. Trimming removed 6 bases at V and 4 bases at J, with 18 bases between. The CDR3 here is CASSPFLGIRYGYTF. The CDR3 DNA reads as TGTGCCAGCAGCCCATTCCTAGGTATTCGCTATGGCTACACCTTC.

This chain links TRBV19 with TRBJ1-1, with D unresolved. CDR3 size: 16 residues. Germline CDR1 and CDR2: LNHDA and SQIVND (reference sequence). Trimming removed 3 bases at V and 5 bases at J, with 19 bases between. The CDR3 here is CASSMRSFLLTTEAFF. The CDR3 region has the DNA TGTGCCAGTAGTATGCGAAGTTTCCTACTCACTACTGAAGCTTTCTTT.

CDR3 residues: CASSFNGNTEAFF. Here the CDR3 DNA reads TGTGCCAGCAGTTTCAACGGGAACACTGAAGCTTTCTTT. The V and J genes are TRBV27 and TRBJ1-1; D is uncertain. The V and J ends lost 3 bases and 1 base respectively, with 6 bases between them. CDR3 length equals 13 residues. CDR1 and CDR2 (germline): MNHEY, SMNVEV (reference sequence).

This chain links TRBV15 with TRBJ1-1; 8 bases are a match to TRBD1. The J segment lost 0 bases and the V segment lost 5 bases, leaving 8 bases of the junction unmatched. This CDR3 comprises 16 residues. Germline CDR1 reads LNHNV; CDR2 reads YYDKDF (reference sequence). CDR3 region: CATSGRGTGLNTEAFF. The CDR3 bases are TGTGCCACCAGCGGCCGTGGGACAGGACTGAACACTGAAGCTTTCTTT.

This sequence joins TRBV6-5 and TRBJ1-1, with D uncertain. Trimming pared 11 bases from V and 1 base from J, leaving 17 bases between. CDR1 is MNHEY, CDR2 SVGAGI, per germline. The CDR3 extends over 14 amino acids. For the CDR3, the DNA is TGTGCCGTAAGGTTTGAGGATGGGAACACTGAAGCTTTCTTT. Its protein is CAVRFEDGNTEAFF.

V usage is TRBV9 and J usage is TRBJ2-5, with D perhaps matching TRBD1 (5 bases). V lost 4 bases and J 1 base, leaving 8 bases between the germline ends. This CDR3 has 13 residues. Germline V CDR1 and CDR2: SGDLS, YYNGEE. CDR3: CASSNRFQETQYF. CDR3 DNA: TGTGCCAGCAGCAACAGGTTCCAAGAGACCCAGTACTTC.

The chain links TRBV7-7 to TRBJ1-4; the D is unclear. This CDR3 is built from 13 residues. V was pared by 3 bases and J by 3 bases, with 5 bases between. CDR1 SSHAT and CDR2 FNYEAQ come from the germline V gene (reference sequence). This chain's CDR3 is CASSFSPNEKLFF. The CDR3 bases are TGTGCCAGCAGCTTTAGCCCTAATGAAAAACTGTTTTTT. Combining the CDR3 with reference TRBV7-7 and TRBJ1-4 gives the whole variable domain GAGVSQSPRYKVTKRGQDVTLRCDPISSHATLYWYQQALGQGPEFLTYFNYEAQPDKSGLPSDRFSAERPEGSISTLTIQRTEQRDSAMYRCASSFSPNEKLFFGSGTQLSVL.

V usage is TRBV11-2 and J usage is TRBJ2-7, with D possibly being TRBD2 (6 bases). The CDR3 totals 15 residues. Germline-derived CDR1 and CDR2 are SGHAT and FQNNGV. Deletions cut 4 bases from V and 2 bases from J, with 15 bases between. The DNA of the CDR3 is TGTGCCAGCAGCTCAGATGCGGGGCCCACCTACGAGCAGTACTTC. This encodes CASSSDAGPTYEQYF. The full variable domain, its missing parts supplied by reference TRBV11-2 and TRBJ2-7, is EAGVAQSPRYKIIEKRQSVAFWCNPISGHATLYWYQQILGQGPKLLIQFQNNGVVDDSQLPKDRFSAERLKGVDSTLKIQPAKLEDSAVYLCASSSDAGPTYEQYFGPGTRLTVT.

The chain links TRBV5-3 to TRBJ2-7; 10 bases line up with TRBD1. TRBV5-3 is designated an ORF whose function remains uncertain. V lost 4 bases, J lost 6 bases, and 16 bases stayed unmatched. The CDR3 runs to 17 residues. CDR3: CARSPPGQGILWCEQYF. The CDR3 DNA reads TGTGCCAGAAGCCCACCGGGACAGGGGATCCTCTGGTGCGAGCAGTACTTC.

This clone was picked up a small number of times. This sequence joins TRBV10-2 and TRBJ1-5; D gene unclear. Trimming removed 6 bases from V and 7 bases from J, with 10 bases in between. The CDR3 loop spans 12 amino acids. Per the germline V gene, CDR1 is WSHSY and CDR2 is SAAADI. The CDR3 DNA reads as TGCGCCAGCAGGGACGGGATACAGCCCCAGCATTTT. It codes for CASRDGIQPQHF.

The chain employs TRBV2 and TRBJ2-3; D is unclear. The germline CDR1 and CDR2 sequences are SNHLY and FYNNEI. The CDR3 has 14 amino acids. Trimming removed 3 bases at V and 3 bases at J, with 10 bases between. Written as DNA, the CDR3 is TGTGCCAGCAGTGAGCTGGAGTGGACAGATACGCAGTATTTT. The encoded protein is CASSELEWTDTQYF.

The V gene is TRBV7-2, the J gene TRBJ2-2; D is perhaps TRBD1 (6 bases). The CDR3 contains 19 residues. From germline, CDR1 is SGHTA and CDR2 FQGNSA. The germline V and J ends were trimmed by 4 bases and 0 bases, with 21 bases remaining between them. This CDR3 reads CASSSPLMWTEPNTGELFF. In DNA form, the CDR3 reads TGTGCCAGCAGCTCCCCCCTCATGTGGACAGAGCCGAACACCGGGGAGCTGTTTTTT.